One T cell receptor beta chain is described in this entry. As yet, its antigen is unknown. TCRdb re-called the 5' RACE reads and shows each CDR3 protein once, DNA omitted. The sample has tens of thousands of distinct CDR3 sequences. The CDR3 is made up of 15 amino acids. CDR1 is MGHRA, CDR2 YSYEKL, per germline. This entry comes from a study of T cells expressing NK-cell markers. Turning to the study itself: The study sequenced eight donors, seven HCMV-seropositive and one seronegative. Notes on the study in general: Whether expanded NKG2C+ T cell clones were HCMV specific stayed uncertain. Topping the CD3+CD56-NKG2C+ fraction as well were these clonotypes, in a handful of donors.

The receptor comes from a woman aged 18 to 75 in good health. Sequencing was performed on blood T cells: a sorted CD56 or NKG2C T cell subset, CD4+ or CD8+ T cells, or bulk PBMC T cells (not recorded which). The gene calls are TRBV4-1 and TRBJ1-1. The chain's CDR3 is CASSQDGTSLSEAFF.